Below, 31 T cell receptor beta chains from the same sample are listed, as sequenced in a study of cytotoxic CD8 clonotypes in ibrutinib-treated CLL. This table comes from immunoSEQ multiplex PCR, and its TCRdb copy is limited to in-frame clones, with some not included. The sample includes some 70,000 clones, about 63% of them seen just once. Sequenced material: PBMCs, taken after 12 months of ibrutinib treatment. These TCRs come from a human donor with chronic lymphocytic leukemia.

This clone was picked up one time. The genes are TRBV10-3 and TRBJ1-1; D ambiguous. The CDR3 consists of 13 residues. CDR1 and CDR2 from the germline V gene are ENHRY and SYGVKD. V was pared by 0 bases and J by 3 bases, with 5 bases between. The CDR3 sequence: CAISESKDTEAFF. CDR3 nucleotide sequence: TGTGCCATCAGTGAGTCGAAAGACACTGAAGCTTTCTTT.

V gene TRBV7-2 combines with J gene TRBJ1-4; D is uncertain. Germline CDR1 SGHTA, CDR2 FQGNSA. Trimming stripped 0 bases from V and 5 bases from J, with 13 bases between. The CDR3 spans 16 residues. CDR3: CASSLASPGTNEKLFF. CDR3 coding DNA: TGTGCCAGCAGCTTAGCGTCCCCCGGCACGAATGAAAAACTGTTTTTT.

V gene TRBV5-4 combines with J gene TRBJ1-1, with 7 bases fitting TRBD1. Germline lookup yields CDR1 SGHNT and CDR2 YYREEE (reference sequence). Trimming at V came to 4 bases and at J to 4 bases, leaving 7 bases not matched to a gene. The CDR3 has 14 residues. The CDR3 DNA follows: TGTGCCAGCAGCCCGCGACAGGGACTCACTGAAGCTTTCTTT. It is translated as CASSPRQGLTEAFF.

The V gene is TRBV19, the J gene TRBJ1-5; D might be TRBD1 (6 bases). The V gene lost 5 bases and the J gene lost 2 bases, with 16 bases spanning the gap. CDR1 and CDR2 from the germline V gene are LNHDA and SQIVND (reference sequence). The CDR3 has 16 amino acids. In nucleotides, the CDR3 is TGTGCCAGTAGTGGAACAGGGAGAGTGGGCAATCAGCCCCAGCATTTT. Encoded protein: CASSGTGRVGNQPQHF.

The chain links TRBV19 to TRBJ1-1, with TRBD1 matching over 8 bases. With 7 bases clipped from V and 6 bases from J, the junction kept 10 bases outside the gene matches. Per the germline V gene, CDR1 is LNHDA and CDR2 is SQIVND (reference sequence). The CDR3 extends over 14 amino acids. The CDR3 protein is CASTPQQGVSEAFF. The CDR3 DNA reads TGTGCCAGTACACCACAACAGGGGGTTTCTGAAGCTTTCTTT.

This clone was observed a single time. CDR3 nucleotides: TGTGCCAGCAGCTTGCTCAATAGCAATCAGCCCCAGCATTTT. It specifies CASSLLNSNQPQHF. This chain connects TRBV5-6 to TRBJ1-5; D ambiguous. V was pared by 1 base and J by 0 bases, with 5 bases between. The CDR3 runs to 14 residues. Germline V gene sequence: CDR1 SGHDT, CDR2 YYEEEE.

The chain recombines TRBV19 with TRBJ1-2; D gene uncertain. The CDR3 has 13 amino acids. Trimming removed 3 bases from V and 4 bases from J, with 9 bases in between. Germline V gene lookup returns CDR1 LNHDA and CDR2 SQIVND (reference sequence). The CDR3 is CASSILDIYGYTF. The CDR3, as DNA: TGTGCCAGTAGTATTCTAGACATCTATGGCTACACCTTC.

The chain recombines TRBV5-1 with TRBJ2-6; D is undetermined. The CDR3 is made up of 17 amino acids. The germline gives CDR1 SGHRS, CDR2 YFSETQ. V was clipped by 2 bases and J by 1 base, with 13 bases between them. DNA of the CDR3: TGCGCCAGCAGCTTAAGTGGGATGGGGTCTGGGGCCAACGTCCTGACTTTC. Encoded protein: CASSLSGMGSGANVLTF. Full variable domain (missing parts from reference TRBV5-1 and TRBJ2-6): KAGVTQTPRYLIKTRGQQVTLSCSPISGHRSVSWYQQTPGQGLQFLFEYFSETQRNKGNFPGRFSGRQFSNSRSEMNVSTLELGDSALYLCASSLSGMGSGANVLTFGAGSRLTVL.

V and J are TRBV19 and TRBJ2-1; 7 nucleotides agree with TRBD2. The CDR3 is 15 amino acids. Trimming removed 6 bases from V and 4 bases from J; junction bases left unmatched: 9. CDR1 is LNHDA, CDR2 SQIVND, per germline (reference sequence). Here the CDR3 DNA reads TGTGCCAGTAGCCACTCTAGCGGAGATTACAATGAGCAGTTCTTC. This encodes CASSHSSGDYNEQFF.

The chain combines TRBV19 with TRBJ1-6; possible D gene TRBD1, 6 bases. The length of the CDR3 is 17 residues. The V gene lost 4 bases and the J gene lost 7 bases, with 20 bases spanning the gap. Germline CDR1 reads LNHDA; CDR2 reads SQIVND (reference sequence). CDR3 in amino acids: CASSSLAGGRGNSPLHF. In nucleotides, the CDR3 is TGTGCCAGTAGTAGCCTCGCTGGGGGGCGAGGGAATTCACCCCTCCACTTT.

This clone has more than one count but fewer than ten. The CDR3 region has the DNA TGCAGCGTTGCGGAGCAGACTAATGAAAAACTGTTTTTT. The encoded protein is CSVAEQTNEKLFF. The chain carries TRBV29-1 and TRBJ1-4, with D hard to call. V shed 4 bases and J shed 2 bases, with 8 bases lying between them. The CDR3 totals 13 residues. Germline V gene sequence: CDR1 SQVTM, CDR2 ANQGSEA. Based on the CDR3 plus reference TRBV29-1 and TRBJ1-4, the full variable domain is SAVISQKPSRDICQRGTSLTIQCQVDSQVTMMFWYRQQPGQSLTLIATANQGSEATYESGFVIDKFPISRPNLTFSTLTVSNMSPEDSSIYLCSVAEQTNEKLFFGSGTQLSVL.

This clone was recorded once. The rearrangement uses TRBV6-6 and TRBJ1-3, with 10 bases aligning to TRBD1. Germline-derived CDR1 and CDR2 are MNHNY and SVGAGI (reference sequence). The V gene end was trimmed by 7 bases and the J gene end by 2 bases; junction bases not matched to a gene: 5. There are 15 residues in the CDR3. The CDR3 region has the DNA TGTGCCAGCACCGCGACAGGGGGCACTGGAAACACCATATATTTT. As protein: CASTATGGTGNTIYF.

The V gene is TRBV6-6, the J gene TRBJ1-2; a weak D match, TRBD1 (6 bases). V was clipped by 6 bases and J by 6 bases, with 17 bases between them. The germline gives CDR1 MNHNY, CDR2 SVGAGI (reference sequence). The CDR3 runs to 14 residues. CDR3 nucleotides: TGTGCCAGCAGCCGCAAGGCGACAGGTCATGGCTACACCTTC. The encoded protein is CASSRKATGHGYTF.

The chain carries TRBV9 and TRBJ1-6; a possible D gene is TRBD1 (6 bases). This CDR3 has 19 residues. V lost 2 bases and J lost 0, with 18 bases in between. The germline V gene encodes CDR1 SGDLS and CDR2 YYNGEE. The CDR3 reads CASSVEPGHRSSYNSPLHF. DNA for the CDR3: TGTGCCAGCAGCGTCGAACCGGGACACCGGAGCTCCTATAATTCACCCCTCCACTTT. The full variable domain, rest sourced from reference TRBV9 and TRBJ1-6, is DSGVTQTPKHLITATGQRVTLRCSPRSGDLSVYWYQQSLDQGLQFLIQYYNGEERAKGNILERFSAQQFPDLHSELNLSSLELGDSALYFCASSVEPGHRSSYNSPLHFGNGTRLTVT.

Only a few counts were recorded for this clone. This chain uses TRBV5-4 with TRBJ1-1; no clear D. Trimming took 3 bases from V and 5 from J, leaving 11 bases between them. CDR3 size: 13 residues. The germline gives CDR1 SGHNT, CDR2 YYREEE (reference sequence). The CDR3 loop reads CASSSSGGTEAFF. The CDR3, as DNA: TGTGCCAGCAGCTCCTCAGGTGGGACTGAAGCTTTCTTT.

The rearrangement joins TRBV5-6 to TRBJ1-3, with 7 positions matching TRBD1. V shed 4 bases and J 7 bases; nucleotides not matched to a gene: 11. The CDR3 covers 15 residues. Germline loops: CDR1 SGHDT, CDR2 YYEEEE. The CDR3 loop reads CASSLRRTGVNTIYF. The CDR3 DNA follows: TGTGCCAGCAGCCTTCGAAGGACAGGCGTGAACACCATATATTTT.

The V call is TRBV20-1, the J call TRBJ2-3; tentative D call: TRBD2 (6 bases). CDR1 is DFQATT and CDR2 is SNEGSKA in the germline V gene (reference sequence). Trimming removed 3 bases at V and 10 bases at J, with 11 bases between. This CDR3 comprises 11 residues. The chain's CDR3 is CSASGGVAQYF. In nucleotides, the CDR3 is TGCAGTGCTAGTGGCGGGGTCGCGCAGTATTTT.

The genes are TRBV6-5 and TRBJ1-5; D ambiguous. The CDR3 covers 14 residues. Germline loops: CDR1 MNHEY, CDR2 SVGAGI. V lost 2 bases, J lost 3 bases, and 8 bases lay in between. CDR3 in amino acids: CASSYGGLNQPQHF. For the CDR3, the DNA is TGTGCCAGCAGTTACGGAGGGCTCAATCAGCCCCAGCATTTT.

V usage is TRBV5-6 and J usage is TRBJ2-5; D is possibly TRBD1 (5 bases). Germline CDR1 and CDR2: SGHDT and YYEEEE. Trimming cost V 4 bases and J 5 bases, with 15 bases left between them. The CDR3 loop spans 14 amino acids. In DNA form, the CDR3 reads TGTGCCAGCAGCCGGACACTTAGCTTTGAGACCCAGTACTTC. This encodes CASSRTLSFETQYF.

V usage is TRBV11-2 and J usage is TRBJ2-1; 8 bases agree with TRBD2. In germline, CDR1 is SGHAT, CDR2 FQNNGV. This CDR3 has 15 amino acids. After removal of 3 bases from V and 7 bases from J, the junction contained 8 bases not matched to a gene. In nucleotides, the CDR3 is TGTGCCAGCAGCTTGGGCGGGGGGCTCCTGAATGAGCAGTTCTTC. Translated: CASSLGGGLLNEQFF.

The chain carries TRBV18 and TRBJ2-2, with D unclear. This CDR3 comprises 13 residues. V lost 1 base to trimming and J lost 6 bases, with 6 bases between them. CDR1 and CDR2 from the germline V gene are KGHSH and LQKENI. CDR3 amino acids: CASSPRVSGELFF. Written as DNA, the CDR3 is TGTGCCAGCTCACCACGGGTATCCGGGGAGCTGTTTTTT.

The rearrangement uses TRBV5-1 and TRBJ2-7, with D perhaps TRBD1 or TRBD2 (6 bases each). The CDR3 extends over 15 amino acids. Trimming stripped 4 bases from V and 2 bases from J, with 16 bases between. The V gene's germline CDR1 is SGHRS and CDR2 YFSETQ. CDR3: CASSGGAGTTYEQYF. DNA for the CDR3: TGCGCCAGCAGCGGAGGGGCGGGGACAACCTACGAGCAGTACTTC.

The rearrangement uses TRBV29-1 and TRBJ2-7; D is perhaps TRBD2 (8 bases). The V gene's germline CDR1 is SQVTM and CDR2 ANQGSEA. Trimming shortened V by 6 bases and J by 7 bases, and 16 bases separated the two germline ends. This CDR3 has 12 amino acids. As DNA, the CDR3 is TGCAGCGTCCGGGAGGGGGCGCAGGAGCAGTACTTC. Translated: CSVREGAQEQYF.

The CDR3 bases are TGTGCCAGCATTAAGAGAGGGGGGGGAAACACCATATATTTT. It yields the protein CASIKRGGGNTIYF. This chain joins TRBV6-5 and TRBJ1-3, with D perhaps matching TRBD1 (6 bases). The germline V gene has CDR1 MNHEY and CDR2 SVGAGI. V was cut by 7 bases and J by 4 bases, with 14 bases left in between. The CDR3 consists of 14 residues.

In nucleotides, the CDR3 is TGTGCCAGCAGCTGGGACTTCGGGGAGACCCAGTACTTC. Protein product: CASSWDFGETQYF. The chain has TRBV7-2 and TRBJ2-5; D is perhaps TRBD2 (6 bases). CDR1 is SGHTA and CDR2 is FQGNSA in the germline V gene. This CDR3 spans 13 amino acids. V was pared by 4 bases and J by 5 bases, with 11 bases between.

The J gene is TRBJ1-5, the V gene TRBV19; the D gene is possibly TRBD1 (6 bases). Between the trimmed V and J ends, which lost 9 bases and 1 base, there was a span of 13 bases. The germline CDR1 and CDR2 sequences are LNHDA and SQIVND (reference sequence). The CDR3 sequence is 14 residues long. The CDR3 nucleotides read TGTGCCAGCAGGGCCAGGGGAAGCAATCAGCCCCAGCATTTT. This encodes CASRARGSNQPQHF.

The J gene is TRBJ2-2, the V gene TRBV10-3; a weak D match, TRBD1 (6 bases). This CDR3 region has 15 residues. The V gene lost 0 bases and the J gene lost 4 bases, with 9 bases spanning the gap. Germline-derived CDR1 and CDR2 are ENHRY and SYGVKD. The CDR3 sequence is CAISESRGGTGELFF. The CDR3 nucleotides are TGTGCCATCAGTGAGTCCAGGGGCGGCACCGGGGAGCTGTTTTTT.

The chain has TRBV7-2 and TRBJ2-1; D is ambiguous. The CDR3 consists of 11 residues. Germline CDR1 is SGHTA and CDR2 is FQGNSA. The germline V and J ends were trimmed by 3 bases and 8 bases, with 5 bases remaining between them. The CDR3 bases are TGTGCCAGCAGCTTTGAACATGAGCAGTTCTTC. Translating it yields CASSFEHEQFF.

This chain joins TRBV6-6 and TRBJ1-4; the D is unclear. V shed 8 bases and J shed 4 bases, with 8 bases lying between them. The germline CDR1 and CDR2 sequences are MNHNY and SVGAGI (reference sequence). The CDR3 length is 12 residues. CDR3: CASREHNEKLFF. As DNA, the CDR3 is TGTGCCAGCCGGGAACATAATGAAAAACTGTTTTTT.

This chain uses TRBV28 with TRBJ1-2; 8 bases map to TRBD1. CDR1 is MDHEN and CDR2 is SYDVKM in the germline V gene. The trim removed 3 bases at V and 8 bases at J, leaving 11 bases unmatched. The CDR3 contains 15 residues. CDR3 residues: CASSFTSARGLGYTF. As DNA, the CDR3 is TGTGCCAGCAGTTTCACCTCGGCCAGGGGGCTGGGCTACACCTTC.

The CDR3 nucleotides read TGTGCCAGCAGGCACAGGGTCCTTGGGATGAACACTGAAGCTTTCTTT. It is translated as CASRHRVLGMNTEAFF. The chain carries TRBV7-8 and TRBJ1-1; D is perhaps TRBD1 (6 bases). The length of the CDR3 is 16 residues. Germline V gene sequence: CDR1 SGHVS, CDR2 FQNEAQ. Deletions cut 6 bases from V and 0 bases from J, with 17 bases between.